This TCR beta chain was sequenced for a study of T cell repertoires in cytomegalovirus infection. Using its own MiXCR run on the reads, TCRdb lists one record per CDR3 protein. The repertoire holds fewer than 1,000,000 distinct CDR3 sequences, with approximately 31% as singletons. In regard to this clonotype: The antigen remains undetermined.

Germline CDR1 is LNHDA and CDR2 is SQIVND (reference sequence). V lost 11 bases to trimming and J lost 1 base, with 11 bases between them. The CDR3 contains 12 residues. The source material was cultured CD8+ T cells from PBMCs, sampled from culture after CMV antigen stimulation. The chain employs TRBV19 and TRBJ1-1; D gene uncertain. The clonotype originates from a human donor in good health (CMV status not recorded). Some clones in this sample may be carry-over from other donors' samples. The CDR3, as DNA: TGTGCCGTGGGTCCGAGGAACACTGAAGCTTTCTTT. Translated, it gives CAVGPRNTEAFF. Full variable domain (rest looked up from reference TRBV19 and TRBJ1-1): DGGITQSPKYLFRKEGQNVTLSCEQNLNHDAMYWYRQDPGQGLRLIYYSQIVNDFQKGDIAEGYSVSREKKESFPLTVTSAQKNPTAFYLCAVGPRNTEAFFGQGTRLTVV.